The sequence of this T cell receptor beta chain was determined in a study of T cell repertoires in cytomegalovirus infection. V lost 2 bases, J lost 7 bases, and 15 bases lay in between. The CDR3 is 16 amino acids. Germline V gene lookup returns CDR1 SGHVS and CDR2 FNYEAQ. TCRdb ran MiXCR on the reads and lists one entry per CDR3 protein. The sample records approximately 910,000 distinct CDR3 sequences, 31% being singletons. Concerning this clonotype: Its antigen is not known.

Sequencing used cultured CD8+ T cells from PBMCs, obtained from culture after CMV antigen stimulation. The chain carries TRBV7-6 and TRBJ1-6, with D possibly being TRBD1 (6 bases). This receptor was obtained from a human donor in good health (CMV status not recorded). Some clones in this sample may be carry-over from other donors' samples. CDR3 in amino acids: CASSLSIPGANSPLHF. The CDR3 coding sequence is TGTGCCAGCAGCTTAAGTATTCCGGGGGCAAATTCACCCCTCCACTTT.